The 22 T cell receptor beta chains given below trace back to one sample, sequenced in a study of CD8+ T cells in alopecia areata. Sequencing used cDNA as its template, made by extracting RNA and reverse transcribing it. Profiled with immunoSEQ multiplex PCR; TCRdb holds only in-frame clones, not every one. The table includes 120,000 or so clones, around 58% detected once. Treatment described: oral pan-JAK inhibitor, 5-10 mg twice daily. The material was CD8+ T cells sorted from blood, obtained at week 4, from a patient treated with tofacitinib. The receptor source for this set is a human donor with alopecia areata.

This clone was observed a few times. The chain has TRBV30 and TRBJ1-2; D gene uncertain. Germline V gene data show CDR1 as GTSNPN and CDR2 as SVGIG (reference sequence). V gave up 0 bases and J gave up 0 bases, with 8 bases separating them. The CDR3 extends over 14 amino acids. The CDR3 DNA sequence: TGTGCCTGGAGTGTAACGTTAGCTAACTATGGCTACACCTTC. Encoded protein: CAWSVTLANYGYTF.

This chain joins TRBV13 and TRBJ2-3; TRBD2 matches 9 bases. CDR3 length equals 16 residues. Germline loops: CDR1 PRHDT, CDR2 FYEKMQ (reference sequence). V shed 1 base and J 8 bases; nucleotides not matched to a gene: 10. The CDR3 here is CASSLVSLQRGVTQYF. CDR3 nucleotides: TGTGCCAGCAGCTTAGTATCCCTTCAGCGGGGGGTTACGCAGTATTTT.

The chain recombines TRBV29-1 with TRBJ2-7; D tentatively fits TRBD1 or TRBD2 (5 bases each). V lost 0 bases and J 0 bases, leaving 12 bases between the germline ends. There are 15 residues in the CDR3. In germline, CDR1 is SQVTM, CDR2 ANQGSEA. The CDR3 here is CSVEDSRDDSYEQYF. CDR3 DNA sequence: TGCAGCGTTGAAGATTCACGGGACGACTCCTACGAGCAGTACTTC.

This clone has a handful of counts. V usage is TRBV29-1 and J usage is TRBJ2-1; D may be TRBD1 (6 bases). The CDR3 consists of 12 residues. Deletions cut 5 bases from V and 7 bases from J, with 12 bases between. CDR1 is SQVTM and CDR2 is ANQGSEA in the germline V gene. The CDR3 protein is CSVYSDRNEQFF. DNA for the CDR3: TGCAGCGTTTACTCTGACAGGAATGAGCAGTTCTTC.

This clone has a single count. V usage is TRBV27 and J usage is TRBJ2-7; 11 bases agree with TRBD1. The CDR3 is made up of 16 amino acids. The germline CDR1 and CDR2 sequences are MNHEY and SMNVEV (reference sequence). V lost 0 bases and J lost 0; bases outside the gene matches: 1. The CDR3 DNA is TGTGCCAGCAGTTTATCCGGACAGGGGGCCTCCTACGAGCAGTACTTC. As protein: CASSLSGQGASYEQYF.

This clone has just a few counts. The rearrangement joins TRBV27 to TRBJ2-7; no reliable D call. V was cut by 2 bases and J by 4 bases, with 12 bases left in between. CDR1 is MNHEY and CDR2 is SMNVEV in the germline V gene (reference sequence). The CDR3 spans 14 residues. The CDR3 region is CASSLTGRWYEQYF. The CDR3 nucleotides are TGTGCCAGCAGTTTAACGGGTCGGTGGTACGAGCAGTACTTC.

CDR3 nucleotides: TGTGCCTGGAATGAGCAGTTCTTC. Protein: CAWNEQFF. The chain has TRBV30 and TRBJ2-1; D ambiguous. The CDR3 totals 8 residues. CDR1 and CDR2 from the germline V gene are GTSNPN and SVGIG (reference sequence). V was cut by 4 bases and J by 8 bases, with 0 bases left in between.

The J gene is TRBJ2-5, the V gene TRBV20-1; D ambiguous. CDR3 length: 9 amino acids. CDR1 and CDR2 from the germline V gene are DFQATT and SNEGSKA (reference sequence). Trimming removed 5 bases from V and 5 bases from J, with 3 bases in between. CDR3 amino acids: CSAPETQYF. In DNA, the CDR3 is TGCAGTGCTCCCGAGACCCAGTACTTC.

The chain couples TRBV30 to TRBJ1-1; no clear D. There are 11 residues in the CDR3. V lost 2 bases and J 4 bases, leaving 5 bases between the germline ends. Germline V gives CDR1 GTSNPN, CDR2 SVGIG (reference sequence). CDR3 sequence (DNA): TGTGCCTGGAGTACCACCACTGAAGCTTTCTTT. Translated: CAWSTTTEAFF.

The chain couples TRBV30 to TRBJ1-1; D gene uncertain. The V gene's germline CDR1 is GTSNPN and CDR2 SVGIG (reference sequence). V was clipped by 1 base and J by 6 bases, with 9 bases between them. The CDR3 is 12 residues long. The CDR3 protein is CAWSGPPAEAFF. As DNA, the CDR3 is TGTGCCTGGAGTGGACCCCCGGCTGAAGCTTTCTTT. Filled out from reference TRBV30 and TRBJ1-1, the complete variable domain reads SQTIHQWPATLVQPVGSPLSLECTVEGTSNPNLYWYRQAAGRGLQLLFYSVGIGQISSEVPQNLSASRPQDRQFILSSKKLLLSDSGFYLCAWSGPPAEAFFGQGTRLTVV.

CDR3 residues: CASSVAQGYEQYF. The CDR3 bases are TGTGCCAGCAGCGTAGCACAGGGCTACGAGCAGTACTTC. The chain combines TRBV9 with TRBJ2-7, with a tentative D call TRBD1 (6 bases). Germline lookup yields CDR1 SGDLS and CDR2 YYNGEE. The CDR3 runs to 13 residues. Trimming shortened V by 0 bases and J by 3 bases, and 7 bases separated the two germline ends.

The V and J genes are TRBV29-1 and TRBJ1-2; tentative D call: TRBD1 (5 bases). V was pared by 1 base and J by 8 bases, with 11 bases between. The CDR3 length is 12 residues. Germline V gene lookup returns CDR1 SQVTM and CDR2 ANQGSEA. CDR3 bases: TGCAGCGTTGAAGGGGACCGGGCGGGCTACACCTTC. This codes for CSVEGDRAGYTF.

The rearrangement links TRBV27 to TRBJ1-2, with D unresolved. Trimming removed 5 bases from V and 3 bases from J, with 16 bases in between. Per the germline V gene, CDR1 is MNHEY and CDR2 is SMNVEV (reference sequence). The CDR3 has 15 residues. CDR3 coding DNA: TGTGCCAGCAGTCCTGGGCTAGGAACCTACTATGGCTACACCTTC. Amino acid sequence: CASSPGLGTYYGYTF.

The chain recombines TRBV6-5 with TRBJ2-1; TRBD2 matches at 10 bases. The CDR3 loop spans 16 amino acids. CDR1 MNHEY and CDR2 SVGAGI come from the germline V gene. Unmatched junction bases numbered 7, after V lost 0 bases and J lost 8 bases. This CDR3 reads CASSYSKRGGSDEQFF. The CDR3 DNA reads as TGTGCCAGCAGTTACTCGAAGCGGGGGGGGTCCGATGAGCAGTTCTTC.

The rearrangement links TRBV5-1 to TRBJ2-7; possible D gene TRBD1, 5 bases. V was pared by 5 bases and J by 2 bases, with 14 bases between. Germline loops: CDR1 SGHRS, CDR2 YFSETQ. The CDR3 contains 14 residues. The CDR3 sequence: CASSTAGSPYEQYF. The CDR3 bases are TGCGCCAGCAGTACGGCAGGGTCCCCCTACGAGCAGTACTTC. The full variable domain, in which reference TRBV5-1 and TRBJ2-7 provide the parts outside the CDR3, is KAGVTQTPRYLIKTRGQQVTLSCSPISGHRSVSWYQQTPGQGLQFLFEYFSETQRNKGNFPGRFSGRQFSNSRSEMNVSTLELGDSALYLCASSTAGSPYEQYFGPGTRLTVT.

The chain joins TRBV30 to TRBJ2-7; perhaps TRBD1 as D (6 bases). V shed 0 bases and J shed 4 bases, with 13 bases lying between them. The CDR3 sequence is 14 residues long. The V gene's germline CDR1 is GTSNPN and CDR2 SVGIG (reference sequence). Here the CDR3 reads CAWSVRNREYEQYF. The CDR3 coding sequence is TGTGCCTGGAGTGTACGGAACAGGGAGTACGAGCAGTACTTC.

The rearrangement links TRBV7-2 to TRBJ2-1; tentative D call: TRBD2 (7 bases). Germline V gives CDR1 SGHTA, CDR2 FQGNSA. The CDR3 contains 15 residues. V lost 1 base, J lost 8 bases, and 15 bases lay in between. The CDR3 sequence: CASSLGGGAADEQFF. DNA for the CDR3: TGTGCCAGCAGCTTAGGAGGGGGGGCCGCAGATGAGCAGTTCTTC.

The chain combines TRBV4-1 with TRBJ1-6; a weak D match, TRBD1 (5 bases). In germline, CDR1 is MGHRA, CDR2 YSYEKL. The V end lost 0 bases, the J end lost 11 bases, and 20 bases lay between the germline ends. The CDR3 extends over 17 amino acids. DNA for the CDR3: TGCGCCAGCAGCCAAGATGGGAGGGGTGCCACAGTCCCACCCCTCCACTTT. Encoded protein: CASSQDGRGATVPPLHF.

This sequence joins TRBV7-3 and TRBJ2-1; no clear D. The CDR3 is 13 amino acids. Trimming pared 6 bases from V and 5 bases from J, leaving 11 bases between. Germline V gene data show CDR1 as SGHTA and CDR2 as FQGTGA. The CDR3 protein is CASSYLPNNEQFF. CDR3 sequence (DNA): TGTGCCAGCAGTTATTTACCTAACAATGAGCAGTTCTTC.

The V and J genes are TRBV29-1 and TRBJ2-1, with D possibly TRBD2 on 7 matching bases. CDR1 and CDR2 from the germline V gene are SQVTM and ANQGSEA. Trimming pared 2 bases from V and 4 bases from J, leaving 18 bases between. The CDR3 length is 16 residues. As DNA, the CDR3 is TGCAGCGTTGAACCCGGCAGGGAGGGACAATACAATGAGCAGTTCTTC. Translated, it gives CSVEPGREGQYNEQFF.

The table lists this clone with a few counts. The gene calls are TRBV27 and TRBJ2-5; 12 positions match TRBD2. Germline V gene sequence: CDR1 MNHEY, CDR2 SMNVEV (reference sequence). V lost 8 bases to trimming and J lost 3 bases; unmatched junction nucleotides: 1. The CDR3 covers 13 residues. This chain's CDR3 is CASRLAGEETQYF. Here the CDR3 DNA reads TGTGCCAGCCGACTAGCGGGGGAAGAGACCCAGTACTTC.

This clone was seen more than once but under ten times. The gene calls are TRBV30 and TRBJ2-1; no clear D. V lost 2 bases, J lost 4 bases, and 9 bases lay in between. The germline V gene encodes CDR1 GTSNPN and CDR2 SVGIG (reference sequence). The CDR3 sequence is 13 residues long. The CDR3 DNA reads as TGTGCCTGGAGTTTAGGTCGGTACAATGAGCAGTTCTTC. Amino acids: CAWSLGRYNEQFF.